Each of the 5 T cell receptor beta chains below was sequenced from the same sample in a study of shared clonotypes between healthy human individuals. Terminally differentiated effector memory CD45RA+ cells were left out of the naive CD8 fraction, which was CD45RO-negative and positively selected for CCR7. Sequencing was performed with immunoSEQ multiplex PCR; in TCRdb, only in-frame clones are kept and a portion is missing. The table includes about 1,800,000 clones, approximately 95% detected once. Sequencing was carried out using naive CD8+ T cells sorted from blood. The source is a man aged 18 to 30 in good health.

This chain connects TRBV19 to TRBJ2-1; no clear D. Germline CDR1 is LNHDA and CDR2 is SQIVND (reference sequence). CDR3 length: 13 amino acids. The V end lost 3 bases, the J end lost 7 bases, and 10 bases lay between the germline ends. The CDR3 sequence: CASSINSANEQFF. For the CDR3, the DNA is TGTGCCAGTAGTATTAACTCGGCAAATGAGCAGTTCTTC. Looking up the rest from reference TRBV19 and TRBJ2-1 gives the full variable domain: DGGITQSPKYLFRKEGQNVTLSCEQNLNHDAMYWYRQDPGQGLRLIYYSQIVNDFQKGDIAEGYSVSREKKESFPLTVTSAQKNPTAFYLCASSINSANEQFFGPGTRLTVL.

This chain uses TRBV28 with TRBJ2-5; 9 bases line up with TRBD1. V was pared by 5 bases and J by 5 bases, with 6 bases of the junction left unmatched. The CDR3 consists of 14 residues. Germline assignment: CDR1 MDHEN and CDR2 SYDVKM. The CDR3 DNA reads TGTGCCAGCAGTGAGACAGGGGGGAGCGAGACCCAGTACTTC. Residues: CASSETGGSETQYF.

The CDR3 loop is CASSYSLTGASDEQYF. The CDR3 nucleotides are TGTGCCAGCAGTTACTCGTTGACAGGGGCCTCTGACGAGCAGTACTTC. The rearrangement uses TRBV6-5 and TRBJ2-7; 8 bases match TRBD1. J lost 5 bases, V lost 0 bases, and 9 bases had no gene match. Germline assignment: CDR1 MNHEY and CDR2 SVGAGI. The CDR3 is 16 amino acids.

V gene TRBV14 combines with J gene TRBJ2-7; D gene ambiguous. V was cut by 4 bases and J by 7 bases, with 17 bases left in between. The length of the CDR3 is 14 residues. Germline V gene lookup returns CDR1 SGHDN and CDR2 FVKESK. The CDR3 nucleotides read TGTGCCAGCAGCCCTGAGACTTTTTCGGAGGAGCAGTACTTC. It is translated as CASSPETFSEEQYF.

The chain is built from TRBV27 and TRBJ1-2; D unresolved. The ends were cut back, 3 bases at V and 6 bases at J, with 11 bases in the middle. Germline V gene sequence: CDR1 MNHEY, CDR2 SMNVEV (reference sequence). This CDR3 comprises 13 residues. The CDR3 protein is CASSFASDDGYTF. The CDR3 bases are TGTGCCAGCAGTTTTGCAAGTGATGATGGCTACACCTTC.